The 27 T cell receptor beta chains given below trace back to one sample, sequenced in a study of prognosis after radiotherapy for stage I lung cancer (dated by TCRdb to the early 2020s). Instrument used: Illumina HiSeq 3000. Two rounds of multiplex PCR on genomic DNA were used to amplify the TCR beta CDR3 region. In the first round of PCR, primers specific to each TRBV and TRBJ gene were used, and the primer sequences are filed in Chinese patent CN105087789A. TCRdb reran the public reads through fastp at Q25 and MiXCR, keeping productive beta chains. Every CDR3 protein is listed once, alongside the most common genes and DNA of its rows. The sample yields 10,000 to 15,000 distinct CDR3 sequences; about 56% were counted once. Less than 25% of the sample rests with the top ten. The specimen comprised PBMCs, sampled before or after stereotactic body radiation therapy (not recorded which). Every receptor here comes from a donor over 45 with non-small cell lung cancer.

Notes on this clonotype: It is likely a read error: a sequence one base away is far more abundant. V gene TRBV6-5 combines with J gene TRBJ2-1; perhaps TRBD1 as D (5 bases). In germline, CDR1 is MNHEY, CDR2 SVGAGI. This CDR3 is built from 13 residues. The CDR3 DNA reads TGTACCAGCAGCTGGGGCATGCTCAATGAGCAGTTCTTC. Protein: CTSSWGMLNEQFF.

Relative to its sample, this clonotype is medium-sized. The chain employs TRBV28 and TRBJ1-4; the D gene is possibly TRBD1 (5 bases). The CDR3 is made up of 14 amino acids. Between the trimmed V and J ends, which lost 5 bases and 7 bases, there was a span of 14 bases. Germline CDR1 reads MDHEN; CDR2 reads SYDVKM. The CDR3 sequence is CASSDSGVVEKLFF. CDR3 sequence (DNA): TGTGCCAGCAGTGACAGCGGGGTGGTTGAAAAACTGTTTTTT.

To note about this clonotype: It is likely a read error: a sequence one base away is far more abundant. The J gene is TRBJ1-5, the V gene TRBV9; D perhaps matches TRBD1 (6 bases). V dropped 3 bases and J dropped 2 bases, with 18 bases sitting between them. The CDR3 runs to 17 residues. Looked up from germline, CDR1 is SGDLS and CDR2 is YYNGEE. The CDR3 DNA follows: TGTGCCAGCAGCGGGGAGGCCCAGGGGTCGGGCAATCAGCCCCAGCATTTT. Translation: CASSGEAQGSGNQPQHF.

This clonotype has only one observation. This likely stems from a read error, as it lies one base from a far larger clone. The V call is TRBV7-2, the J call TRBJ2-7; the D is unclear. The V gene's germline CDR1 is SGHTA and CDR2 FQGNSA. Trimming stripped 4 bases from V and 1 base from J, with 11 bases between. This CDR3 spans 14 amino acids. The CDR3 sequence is CASSSQDRSYEQYF. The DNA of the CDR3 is TGTGCCAGCAGCTCCCAAGACCGGTCCTACGAGCAGTACTTC.

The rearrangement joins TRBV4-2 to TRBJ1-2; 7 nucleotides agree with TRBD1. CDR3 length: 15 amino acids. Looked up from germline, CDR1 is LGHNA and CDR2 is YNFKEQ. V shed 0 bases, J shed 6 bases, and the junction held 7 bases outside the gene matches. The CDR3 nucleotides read TGTGCCAGCAGCCAAGAGACAGGGAATTGGAATGGCTACACCTTC. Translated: CASSQETGNWNGYTF.

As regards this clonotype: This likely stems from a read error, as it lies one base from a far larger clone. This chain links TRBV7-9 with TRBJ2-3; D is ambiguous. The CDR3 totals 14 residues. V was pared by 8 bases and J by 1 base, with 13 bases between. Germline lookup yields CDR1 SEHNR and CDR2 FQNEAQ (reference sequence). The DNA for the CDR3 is TGTGCCAGCCAGCCAGCCGGGCGCACAGATACGCAGTATTTT. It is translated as CASQPAGRTDTQYF.

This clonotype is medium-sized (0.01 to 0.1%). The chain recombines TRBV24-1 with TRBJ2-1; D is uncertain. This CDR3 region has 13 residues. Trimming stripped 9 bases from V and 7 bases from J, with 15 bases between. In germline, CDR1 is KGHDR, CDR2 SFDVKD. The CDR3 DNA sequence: TGTGCCACCGCGGCAGGCGTAAGGAATGAGCAGTTCTTC. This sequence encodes CATAAGVRNEQFF.

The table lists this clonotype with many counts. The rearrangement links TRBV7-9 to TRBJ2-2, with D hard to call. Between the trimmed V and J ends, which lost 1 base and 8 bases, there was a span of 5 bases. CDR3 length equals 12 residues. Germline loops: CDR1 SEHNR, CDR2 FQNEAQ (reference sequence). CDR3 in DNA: TGTGCCAGCAGCTTAGGTTCTGGGGAGCTGTTTTTT. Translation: CASSLGSGELFF.

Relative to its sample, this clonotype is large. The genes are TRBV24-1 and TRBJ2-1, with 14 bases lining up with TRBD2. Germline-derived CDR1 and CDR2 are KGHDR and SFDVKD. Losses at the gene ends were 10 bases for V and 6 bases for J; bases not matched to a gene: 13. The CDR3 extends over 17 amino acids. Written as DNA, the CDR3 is TGTGCCACTAGCGATACTACGGGACTAGCGGGAGTCAATGAGCAGTTCTTC. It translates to CATSDTTGLAGVNEQFF.

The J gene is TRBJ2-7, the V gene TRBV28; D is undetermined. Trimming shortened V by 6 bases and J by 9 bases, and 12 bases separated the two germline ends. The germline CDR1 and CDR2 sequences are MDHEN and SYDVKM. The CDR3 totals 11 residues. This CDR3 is CASSRSSGQYF. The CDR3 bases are TGTGCCAGCAGCCGTTCCTCGGGGCAGTACTTC.

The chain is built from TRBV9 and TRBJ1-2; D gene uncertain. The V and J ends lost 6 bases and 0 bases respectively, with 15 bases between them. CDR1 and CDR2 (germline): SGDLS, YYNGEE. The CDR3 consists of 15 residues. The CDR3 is CASTREADTNYGYTF. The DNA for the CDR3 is TGTGCCAGCACAAGGGAAGCCGACACTAACTATGGCTACACCTTC.

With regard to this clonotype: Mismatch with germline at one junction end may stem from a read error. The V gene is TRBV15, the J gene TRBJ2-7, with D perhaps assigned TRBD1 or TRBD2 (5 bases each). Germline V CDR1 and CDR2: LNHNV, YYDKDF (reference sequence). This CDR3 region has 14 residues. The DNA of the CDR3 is TGTGCCACCAGTGCCGGGACGGGCCTCTACGATCAGTACTTC. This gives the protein CATSAGTGLYDQYF.

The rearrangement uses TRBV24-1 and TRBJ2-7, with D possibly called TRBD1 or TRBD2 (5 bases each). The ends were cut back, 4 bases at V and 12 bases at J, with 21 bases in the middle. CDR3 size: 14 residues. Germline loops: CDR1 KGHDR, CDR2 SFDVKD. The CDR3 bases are TGTGCCACCAGTGAGGGGGAACCCCGGGGTAAGCGGTACTTC. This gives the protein CATSEGEPRGKRYF.

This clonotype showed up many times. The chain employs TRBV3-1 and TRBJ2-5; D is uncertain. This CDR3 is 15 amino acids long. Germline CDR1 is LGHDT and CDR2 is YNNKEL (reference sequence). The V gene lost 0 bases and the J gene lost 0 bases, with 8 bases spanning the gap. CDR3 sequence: CASSQDPRYQETQYF. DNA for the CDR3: TGTGCCAGCAGCCAAGATCCCCGGTACCAAGAGACCCAGTACTTC.

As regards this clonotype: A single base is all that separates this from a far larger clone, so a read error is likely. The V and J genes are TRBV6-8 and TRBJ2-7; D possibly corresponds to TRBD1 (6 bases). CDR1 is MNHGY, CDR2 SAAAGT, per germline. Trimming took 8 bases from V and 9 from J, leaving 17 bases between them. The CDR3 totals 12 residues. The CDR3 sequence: CASRPGAGGQYF. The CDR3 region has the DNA TGTGCCAGCCGGCCAGGGGCAGGCGGGCAGTACTTC.

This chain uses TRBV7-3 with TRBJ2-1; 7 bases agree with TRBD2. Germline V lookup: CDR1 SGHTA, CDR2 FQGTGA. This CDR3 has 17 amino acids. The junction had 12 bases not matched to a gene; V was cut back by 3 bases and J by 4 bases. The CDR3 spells CASSLTFSAGAYNEQFF. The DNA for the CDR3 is TGTGCCAGCAGCTTGACGTTCTCTGCGGGAGCGTACAATGAGCAGTTCTTC. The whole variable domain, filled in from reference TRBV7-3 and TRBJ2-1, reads GAGVSQTPSNKVTEKGKYVELRCDPISGHTALYWYRQSLGQGPEFLIYFQGTGAADDSGLPNDRFFAVRPEGSVSTLKIQRTERGDSAVYLCASSLTFSAGAYNEQFFGPGTRLTVL.

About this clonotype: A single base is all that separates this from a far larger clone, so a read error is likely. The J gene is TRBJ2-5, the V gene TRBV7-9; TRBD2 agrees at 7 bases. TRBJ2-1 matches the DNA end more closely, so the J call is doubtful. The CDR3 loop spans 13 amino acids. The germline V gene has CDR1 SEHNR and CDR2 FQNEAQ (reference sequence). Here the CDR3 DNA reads TGTGCCAGCCAGACTAGCTGGAATTATGAGCAGTTCTTC. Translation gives CASQTSWNYEQFF.

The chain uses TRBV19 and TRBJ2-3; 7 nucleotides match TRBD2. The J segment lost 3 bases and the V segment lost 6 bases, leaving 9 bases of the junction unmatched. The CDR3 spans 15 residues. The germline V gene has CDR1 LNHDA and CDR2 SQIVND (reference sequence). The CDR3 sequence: CASRRQCGGTDTQYF. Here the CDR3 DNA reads TGTGCCAGTAGACGACAGTGCGGGGGTACAGATACGCAGTATTTT.

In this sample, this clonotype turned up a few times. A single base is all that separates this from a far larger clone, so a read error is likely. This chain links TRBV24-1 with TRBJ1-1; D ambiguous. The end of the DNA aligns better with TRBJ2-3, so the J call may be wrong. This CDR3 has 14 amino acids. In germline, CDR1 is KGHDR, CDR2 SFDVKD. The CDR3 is CATSDFLGADAQYF. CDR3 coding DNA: TGTGCCACCAGTGATTTTCTAGGAGCAGATGCGCAGTATTTT.

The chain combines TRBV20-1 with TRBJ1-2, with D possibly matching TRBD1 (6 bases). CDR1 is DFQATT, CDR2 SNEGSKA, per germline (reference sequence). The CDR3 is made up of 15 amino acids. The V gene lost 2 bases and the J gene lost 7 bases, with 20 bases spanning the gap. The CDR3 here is CSARSGQWAVIGYTF. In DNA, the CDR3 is TGCAGTGCTAGATCTGGACAGTGGGCCGTTATTGGCTACACCTTC.

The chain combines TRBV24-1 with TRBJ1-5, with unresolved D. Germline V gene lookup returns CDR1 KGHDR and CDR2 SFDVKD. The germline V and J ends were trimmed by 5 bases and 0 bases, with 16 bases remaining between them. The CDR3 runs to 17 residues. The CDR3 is CATSACSGGDSNQPQHF. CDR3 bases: TGTGCCACCAGTGCGTGTTCAGGTGGGGATAGCAATCAGCCCCAGCATTTT.

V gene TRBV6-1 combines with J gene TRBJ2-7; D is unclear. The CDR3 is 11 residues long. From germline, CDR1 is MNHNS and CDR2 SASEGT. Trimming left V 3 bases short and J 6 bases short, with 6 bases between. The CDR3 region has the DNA TGTGCCAGCAGTGAGCCGAGCGAGCAGTACTTC. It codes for CASSEPSEQYF.

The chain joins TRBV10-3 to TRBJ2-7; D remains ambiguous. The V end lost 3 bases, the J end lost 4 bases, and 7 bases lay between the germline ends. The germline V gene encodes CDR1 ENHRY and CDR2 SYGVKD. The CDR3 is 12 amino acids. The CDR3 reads CAISDLGYEQYF. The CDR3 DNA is TGTGCCATCAGTGACTTGGGTTACGAGCAGTACTTC.

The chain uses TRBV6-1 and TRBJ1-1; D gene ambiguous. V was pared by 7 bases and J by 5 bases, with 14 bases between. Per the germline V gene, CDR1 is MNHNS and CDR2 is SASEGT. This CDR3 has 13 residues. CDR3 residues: CASIDVGGTEAFF. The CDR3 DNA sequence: TGTGCCAGCATCGATGTGGGCGGGACTGAAGCTTTCTTT.

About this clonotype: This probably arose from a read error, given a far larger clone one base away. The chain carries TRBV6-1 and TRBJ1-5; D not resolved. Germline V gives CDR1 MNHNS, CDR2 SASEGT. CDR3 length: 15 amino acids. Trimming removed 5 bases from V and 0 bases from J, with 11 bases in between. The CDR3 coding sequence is TGTGCCAGCAGTCCGGAGCAGTATAGCAATCAGCCCCAGCATTTT. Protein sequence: CASSPEQYSNQPQHF.

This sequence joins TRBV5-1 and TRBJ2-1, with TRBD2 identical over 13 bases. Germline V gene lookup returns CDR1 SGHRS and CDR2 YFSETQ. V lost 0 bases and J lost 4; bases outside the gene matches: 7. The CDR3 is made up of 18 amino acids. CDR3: CASSLEGLAGLRYNEQFF. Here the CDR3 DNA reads TGCGCCAGCAGCTTGGAGGGACTAGCGGGACTGCGTTACAATGAGCAGTTCTTC.

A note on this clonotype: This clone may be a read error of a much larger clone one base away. CDR3 DNA: TGTGCCTGCAGTTACCCGGGACAGGGGGCAGGCAATGAGCAGTTCTTC. This codes for CACSYPGQGAGNEQFF. V is TRBV6-9 and J is TRBJ2-1; 12 nucleotides agree with TRBD1. The CDR3 runs to 16 residues. The V gene's germline CDR1 is MNHGY and CDR2 SVAAGI.